Below are 2 T cell receptor beta chains sequenced from a single sample in a study of response to subunit inactivated influenza vaccine. Using its own MiXCR run on the RT-PCR reads, TCRdb lists one record per CDR3 protein. The repertoire holds about 650,000 distinct CDR3 sequences, about 15% seen once, with roughly 7.2% in the top ten. Sequenced material: PBMCs from blood, taken approximately 15 days before vaccination. The receptors here all came from a man aged 50 or older who received an inactivated influenza vaccine.

This clonotype was counted many times. The chain links TRBV4-2 to TRBJ1-1; D is perhaps TRBD1 (6 bases). The CDR3 is 14 residues long. Germline V CDR1 and CDR2: LGHNA, YNFKEQ. V was cut by 4 bases and J by 0 bases, with 9 bases left in between. CDR3 sequence reads: CASSPRGMNTEAFF. The CDR3 DNA reads TGTGCCAGCAGCCCCAGGGGCATGAACACTGAAGCTTTCTTT.

This clonotype was observed at least ten times. The rearrangement uses TRBV7-2 and TRBJ2-4; no firm D call. Looked up from germline, CDR1 is SGHTA and CDR2 is FQGNSA. The ends were cut back, 0 bases at V and 5 bases at J, with 14 bases in the middle. The CDR3 contains 16 residues. The CDR3 is CASSLAWAEWENIQYF. Written as DNA, the CDR3 is TGTGCCAGCAGCTTAGCGTGGGCGGAATGGGAAAACATTCAGTACTTC.